Listed below are T cell receptor beta chains from one sample, sequenced in a study of post-analysis software for immune sequencing data. TCRdb re-called the PCR reads through MiXCR, storing one row per CDR3 protein. The table includes about 540,000 distinct CDR3 sequences, about a third detected once. The sequenced sample was blood. The receptors shown here come from a girl younger than 18 with multiple sclerosis. Both conserved end residues are part of each CDR3. Each record gives: CDR3 protein, CDR3 DNA, J gene, V gene, clone size, D gene. D genes are given only for firm matches. A row's size may be missing; if present it is once, few, many or a size class.

CATSEGDGSDTQYF | TGTGCCACCAGTGAAGGGGACGGCTCCGATACGCAGTATTTT | TRBJ2-3 | TRBV24-1 | NA | NA
CASSLVGAWETQFF | TGTGCCAGCAGCTTAGTGGGAGCTTGGGAGACCCAGTTCTTC | TRBJ2-1 | TRBV7-2 | NA | NA
CASSRSMGDEQFF | TGTGCCAGCAGCCGATCCATGGGGGATGAGCAGTTCTTC | TRBJ2-1 | TRBV7-9 | few | NA
CASSPGSSTDTQYF | TGTGCCAGCTCACCCGGATCTAGCACAGATACGCAGTATTTT | TRBJ2-3 | TRBV18 | NA | NA
CASSLARTTGQRSDTQYF | TGTGCCAGCAGTTTGGCCCGCACAACGGGGCAGAGGTCAGATACGCAGTATTTT | TRBJ2-3 | TRBV12-3/TRBV12-4 | few | NA
CSALGGLGSGNTIYF | TGCAGTGCTCTGGGGGGCCTAGGCTCTGGAAACACCATATATTTT | TRBJ1-3 | TRBV20-1 | NA | NA
CASSPRQANEKLFF | TGTGCCAGCTCACCACGCCAGGCTAATGAAAAACTGTTTTTT | TRBJ1-4 | TRBV18 | few | NA
CASSGSSRGSNIQYF | TGTGCCAGCTCCGGGAGCAGCCGAGGATCAAACATTCAGTACTTC | TRBJ2-4 | TRBV7-9 | few | NA
CASNPGGPRETQYF | TGTGCCAGCAATCCCGGGGGTCCGAGGGAGACCCAGTACTTC | TRBJ2-5 | TRBV12-3/TRBV12-4 | many | NA
CASSPGETGTDQETQYF | TGTGCCAGCAGCCCCGGAGAAACGGGGACAGACCAAGAGACCCAGTACTTC | TRBJ2-5 | TRBV7-6 | NA | TRBD1
CASSLATSGQETQYF | TGCGCCAGCAGCTTGGCCACTAGCGGACAAGAGACCCAGTACTTC | TRBJ2-5 | TRBV5-1 | few | TRBD2
CASSFTSGGLYQETQYF | TGTGCCAGCAGCTTTACTAGCGGGGGCCTGTACCAAGAGACCCAGTACTTC | TRBJ2-5 | TRBV7-9 | few | TRBD2
CASSQLSYNEQFF | TGTGCCAGCAGCCAATTATCCTACAATGAGCAGTTCTTC | TRBJ2-1 | TRBV3-1 | NA | NA
CASSGQLRGNTEAFF | TGTGCCAGCAGCGGACAGTTGCGAGGCAATACTGAAGCTTTCTTT | TRBJ1-1 | TRBV6-5 | NA | NA
CASSFVRGETQYF | TGTGCCAGCAGTTTCGTTCGCGGGGAGACCCAGTACTTC | TRBJ2-5 | TRBV28 | few | NA
CAMSTGTGANVLTF | TGTGCCATGTCAACAGGGACTGGGGCCAACGTCCTGACTTTC | TRBJ2-6 | TRBV10-3 | many | NA
CASSLAFRAEAFF | TGTGCCAGCAGCTTAGCGTTCCGGGCTGAAGCTTTCTTT | TRBJ1-1 | TRBV7-9 | few | NA
CSVETTGGRRDTQYF | TGCAGCGTTGAGACGACGGGGGGGCGTAGAGATACGCAGTATTTT | TRBJ2-3 | TRBV29-1 | NA | TRBD2
CASSFGGGDTEAFF | TGTGCCAGCAGCTTTGGCGGGGGGGACACTGAAGCTTTCTTT | TRBJ1-1 | TRBV7-9 | NA | NA
CATSDSTGNGANVLTF | TGTGCCACCAGTGATTCGACAGGGAACGGGGCCAACGTCCTGACTTTC | TRBJ2-6 | TRBV24-1 | NA | TRBD1
CASSEDSFYGYTF | TGTGCCAGCAGTGAAGACAGTTTCTATGGCTACACCTTC | TRBJ1-2 | TRBV2 | NA | NA
CASMTTAGDPSYNEQFF | TGTGCCAGCATGACTACGGCCGGGGATCCGAGCTACAATGAGCAGTTCTTC | TRBJ2-1 | TRBV6-6 | NA | NA
CASSFRWVLGKGPEKRYTF | TGTGCCAGCAGCTTTCGATGGGTCCTCGGCAAAGGCCCGGAGAAACGCTACACCTTC | TRBJ1-2 | TRBV7-9 | NA | NA
CASNRQDSSYNEQFF | TGCGCCAGCAACCGTCAGGATAGCTCCTACAATGAGCAGTTCTTC | TRBJ2-1 | TRBV5-1 | NA | NA
CASSPWVGHRQGLVQYF | TGTGCCAGCAGCCCTTGGGTAGGACACAGGCAAGGGTTGGTTCAGTACTTC | TRBJ2-4 | TRBV12-3/TRBV12-4 | NA | NA
CSARSGLDQPQHF | TGCAGTGCTAGGTCAGGGCTCGATCAGCCCCAGCATTTT | TRBJ1-5 | TRBV20-1 | NA | NA
CASSLGVGGANEQFF | TGTGCCAGCAGCTTAGGGGTCGGGGGGGCTAATGAGCAGTTCTTC | TRBJ2-1 | TRBV7-9 | NA | TRBD2
CASSLVPRGATQDTQYF | TGTGCCAGCAGCTTAGTTCCGCGGGGGGCTACTCAAGACACCCAGTACTTC | TRBJ2-7 | TRBV7-2 | NA | TRBD2
CSVEERSGSTARGYTF | TGCAGCGTTGAAGAACGTTCCGGGTCTACCGCGAGGGGCTACACCTTC | TRBJ1-2 | TRBV29-1 | few | NA
CASSLSARTYEQYF | TGTGCCAGCAGCTTAAGTGCCCGAACCTACGAGCAGTACTTC | TRBJ2-7 | TRBV7-2 | NA | NA
CAITSGGAETQYF | TGTGCCATCACTAGCGGGGGGGCAGAGACCCAGTACTTC | TRBJ2-5 | TRBV10-3 | few | TRBD2
CASSLTFAAGRLNAEAFF | TGTGCCAGCAGCTTAACCTTCGCTGCGGGTCGGCTTAACGCTGAAGCTTTCTTT | TRBJ1-1 | TRBV11-2 | few | NA
CSARLPGQYISTDTQYF | TGCAGTGCTAGACTACCGGGACAGTATATTAGCACAGATACGCAGTATTTT | TRBJ2-3 | TRBV20-1 | NA | TRBD1
CASSLTSLAGYTF | TGTGCCAGCAGCTTAACGAGTCTAGCGGGCTACACCTTC | TRBJ1-2 | TRBV7-9 | NA | NA
CSASGPFGSDQPQHF | TGCAGTGCTAGTGGGCCCTTTGGGAGTGATCAGCCCCAGCATTTT | TRBJ1-5 | TRBV20-1 | NA | NA
CASSMAQWGEQYF | TGTGCCAGTAGTATGGCTCAATGGGGCGAGCAGTACTTC | TRBJ2-7 | TRBV19 | few | NA
CASCQGWDSPLHF | TGTGCCAGCTGCCAGGGCTGGGATTCACCCCTCCACTTT | TRBJ1-6 | TRBV27 | few | NA
CSASRDRRDTPNYGYTF | TGCAGTGCTAGCCGGGACAGGAGAGACACCCCTAACTATGGCTACACCTTC | TRBJ1-2 | TRBV20-1 | few | TRBD1
CASSLGVGGGEYQETQYF | TGTGCCAGCAGCTTAGGTGTAGGGGGGGGAGAGTATCAAGAGACCCAGTACTTC | TRBJ2-5 | TRBV11-2 | few | NA
CASSLTPGHATDTQYF | TGCGCCAGCAGCCTAACCCCGGGACACGCCACAGATACGCAGTATTTT | TRBJ2-3 | TRBV5-1 | NA | NA
CASSLNDRLTNYGYTF | TGCGCCAGCAGCTTGAACGATAGGCTCACTAACTATGGCTACACCTTC | TRBJ1-2 | TRBV5-1 | NA | NA
CASSSIAESTDTQYF | TGTGCCAGCAGTTCCATAGCGGAGAGCACAGATACGCAGTATTTT | TRBJ2-3 | TRBV6-1 | NA | NA
CSARQGVYEQYF | TGCAGTGCTCGACAGGGCGTCTACGAGCAGTACTTC | TRBJ2-7 | TRBV20-1 | few | TRBD1
CASSASGQVQETQYF | TGTGCCAGCAGCGCCTCAGGCCAGGTTCAAGAGACCCAGTACTTC | TRBJ2-5 | TRBV7-2 | many | NA
CASSSEGGNQPQHF | TGTGCCAGCAGTTCTGAGGGAGGGAATCAGCCCCAGCATTTT | TRBJ1-5 | TRBV12-3/TRBV12-4 | NA | NA
CASSYARVGANTEAFF | TGTGCCAGCAGTTACGCAAGAGTGGGGGCGAACACTGAAGCTTTCTTT | TRBJ1-1 | TRBV6-5 | NA | NA
CASSLYPQSTDTQYF | TGCGCCAGCAGCTTGTACCCCCAGTCGACCGATACGCAGTATTTT | TRBJ2-3 | TRBV5-1 | few | NA
CSVEGTGVADTQYF | TGCAGCGTTGAGGGGACAGGGGTGGCAGATACGCAGTATTTT | TRBJ2-3 | TRBV29-1 | NA | TRBD1
CASSYSEGETQYF | TGTGCCAGCAGTTACTCAGAGGGAGAGACCCAGTACTTC | TRBJ2-5 | TRBV6-5 | NA | NA
CASSFSGGSNQPQHF | TGTGCCAGCAGCTTTTCAGGGGGTAGCAATCAGCCCCAGCATTTT | TRBJ1-5 | TRBV11-2 | few | TRBD1
CASSLAGGVIETQYF | TGTGCCAGCAGCTTAGCAGGGGGGGTTATCGAGACCCAGTACTTC | TRBJ2-5 | TRBV7-9 | NA | NA
CASSAGTGGETQYF | TGTGCCAGCAGCGCCGGGACAGGGGGCGAGACCCAGTACTTC | TRBJ2-5 | TRBV7-2 | few | TRBD1
CASSKDRGQNIQYF | TGTGCCAGCAGCAAAGACAGGGGGCAGAACATTCAGTACTTC | TRBJ2-4 | TRBV12-3/TRBV12-4 | NA | TRBD1
CAISEGQGRGSKNIQYF | TGTGCCATCAGTGAGGGACAGGGGAGGGGGTCCAAAAACATTCAGTACTTC | TRBJ2-4 | TRBV10-3 | few | TRBD1
CASSSGLAGSQTQYF | TGTGCCAGCAGTTCGGGACTAGCGGGGTCGCAGACCCAGTACTTC | TRBJ2-5 | TRBV6-5 | NA | TRBD2
CASSVDFEAFF | TGTGCCAGCAGCGTGGACTTTGAAGCTTTCTTT | TRBJ1-1 | TRBV2 | NA | NA
CASSYTTGTESFF | TGTGCCAGCAGTTACACGACAGGGACTGAATCTTTCTTT | TRBJ1-1 | TRBV6-5 | NA | TRBD1
CASSQQITGLAYNEQFF | TGTGCCAGCAGCCAGCAGATTACGGGACTAGCGTACAATGAGCAGTTCTTC | TRBJ2-1 | TRBV12-3/TRBV12-4 | many | TRBD2
CASSQLAGKGGDTQYF | TGTGCCAGCAGCCAACTAGCGGGGAAGGGTGGAGATACGCAGTATTTT | TRBJ2-3 | TRBV3-1 | NA | TRBD2
CAISDKGVEQYF | TGTGCCATCAGTGATAAGGGGGTCGAGCAGTACTTC | TRBJ2-7 | TRBV10-3 | few | NA